The 8 T cell receptor beta chains presented below share a single source sample, sequenced in a study of a mutant IDH1 vaccine in newly diagnosed glioma. As for time point: baseline, week 1 (first vaccination visit). Treatment here: pre-vaccination baseline after standard-of-care therapy. Method: immunoSEQ multiplex PCR; TCRdb's copy keeps in-frame clones and lacks some. Here the sample spans 15,000 to 20,000 clones, nearly 97% being singletons. The sample was peripheral blood mononuclear cells (PBMCs), taken from a glioma patient treated with radiotherapy, temozolomide or both. All receptors come from a woman under 30 with glioma. Some clones in this sample may be carry-over from other donors' samples.

This sequence joins TRBV14 and TRBJ1-1; no clear D gene. This CDR3 comprises 13 residues. V lost 2 bases and J 11 bases, leaving 15 bases between the germline ends. Germline CDR1 and CDR2: SGHDN and FVKESK. The chain's CDR3 is CASSQQYGVLAFF. The DNA for the CDR3 is TGTGCCAGCAGCCAACAGTATGGGGTCCTGGCTTTCTTT.

This chain uses TRBV6-1 with TRBJ1-2; TRBD1 might be the D (5 bases). Deletions cut 2 bases from V and 3 bases from J, with 13 bases between. Germline V CDR1 and CDR2: MNHNS, SASEGT. This CDR3 comprises 15 residues. The CDR3 DNA reads as TGTGCCAGCAGTGAAAGCGGGGCTTCCCACTATGGCTACACCTTC. Translation: CASSESGASHYGYTF.

The V gene is TRBV25-1, the J gene TRBJ1-6; D is unresolved. Germline V gene sequence: CDR1 MGHDK, CDR2 SYGVNS. V was trimmed by 8 bases and J by 0 bases, leaving 5 bases between them. This CDR3 region has 13 residues. In nucleotides, the CDR3 is TGTGCCAGCGGCAGCTCCTATAATTCACCCCTCCACTTT. This encodes CASGSSYNSPLHF.

The rearrangement joins TRBV5-4 to TRBJ2-7, with D unresolved. Germline V CDR1 and CDR2: SGHNT, YYREEE (reference sequence). V lost 0 bases and J lost 2, with 9 bases in between. This CDR3 spans 14 amino acids. The chain's CDR3 is CASSLGSETYEQYF. In DNA form, the CDR3 reads TGTGCCAGCAGCTTGGGGAGCGAAACCTACGAGCAGTACTTC.

V and J are TRBV29-1 and TRBJ2-4; D might be TRBD1 or TRBD2, each matching 6 bases. The V gene lost 7 bases and the J gene lost 14 bases, with 18 bases spanning the gap. This CDR3 is 11 amino acids long. Per the germline V gene, CDR1 is SQVTM and CDR2 is ANQGSEA. DNA for the CDR3: TGCAGCGCAACTCTGACAGGACTAAAGTACTTC. Translating gives CSATLTGLKYF.

V and J are TRBV11-3 and TRBJ2-3; 9 bases map to TRBD2. J lost 1 base, V lost 5 bases, and 10 bases had no gene match. From germline, CDR1 is SGHNT and CDR2 YENEEA. CDR3 length: 17 amino acids. CDR3: CASSQISASGGTDTQYF. The CDR3 nucleotides are TGTGCCAGCAGCCAAATCTCGGCTAGCGGGGGCACAGATACGCAGTATTTT.

This chain joins TRBV7-2 and TRBJ2-1; D unresolved. The V gene lost 3 bases and the J gene lost 8 bases, with 2 bases spanning the gap. Germline V gene data show CDR1 as SGHTA and CDR2 as FQGNSA. The CDR3 totals 10 residues. As DNA, the CDR3 is TGTGCCAGCAGCTTGCATGAGCAGTTCTTC. It codes for CASSLHEQFF.

The J gene is TRBJ2-5, the V gene TRBV27, with 12 bases identical to TRBD1. The CDR3 loop spans 15 amino acids. Germline assignment: CDR1 MNHEY and CDR2 SMNVEV (reference sequence). Trimming at V came to 4 bases and at J to 4 bases, leaving 4 bases not matched to a gene. The CDR3 coding sequence is TGTGCCAGCAGTTCAGGGACAGGGGGCGCAGAGACCCAGTACTTC. Translation: CASSSGTGGAETQYF.